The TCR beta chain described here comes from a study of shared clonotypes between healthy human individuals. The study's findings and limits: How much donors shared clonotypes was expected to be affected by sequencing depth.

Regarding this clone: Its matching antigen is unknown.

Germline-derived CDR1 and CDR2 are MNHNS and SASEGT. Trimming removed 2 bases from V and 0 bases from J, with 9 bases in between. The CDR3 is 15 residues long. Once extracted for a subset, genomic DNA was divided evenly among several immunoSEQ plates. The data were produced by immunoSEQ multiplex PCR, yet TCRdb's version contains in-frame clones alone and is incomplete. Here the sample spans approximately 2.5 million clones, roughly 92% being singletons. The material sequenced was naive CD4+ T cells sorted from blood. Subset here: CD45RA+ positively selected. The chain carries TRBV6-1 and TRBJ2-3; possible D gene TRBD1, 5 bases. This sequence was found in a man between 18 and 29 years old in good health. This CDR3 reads CASSELRTSTDTQYF. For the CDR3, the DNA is TGTGCCAGCAGTGAACTTAGGACAAGCACAGATACGCAGTATTTT.